This T cell receptor beta chain is from a study of identical twins. This clonotype has a count of ten or more. A single record per CDR3 protein comes from TCRdb applying MiXCR to the 5' RACE reads. The sample records 200,000 to 250,000 distinct CDR3 sequences, approximately 11% being singletons. Germline CDR1 reads MDHEN; CDR2 reads SYDVKM. The CDR3 runs to 15 residues. Trimming left V 6 bases short and J 0 bases short, with 12 bases between. In addition, the sample was reused for a study of yellow fever vaccine responses in identical twins.

The clonotype comes from a young woman in good health. The sample consisted of memory (CD45RO+) T cells sorted from blood. The V gene is TRBV28, the J gene TRBJ2-1; tentative D call: TRBD1 (6 bases). This CDR3 is CASSPGQYSYNEQFF. As DNA, the CDR3 is TGTGCCAGCAGCCCAGGACAGTACTCCTACAATGAGCAGTTCTTC.